The present T cell receptor beta chain was sequenced within a study of human T cells and chemical hapten exposure. Study summary: The patient population, which was mostly female, had alopecia areata, totalis or universalis. Broader study findings: Having alopecia, the donors may differ immunologically from healthy people.

The library put unique molecular identifiers onto individual cDNA molecules. TCRdb passed the RACE reads through MiXCR, listing each CDR3 protein once. The table lists a few hundred thousand distinct CDR3 sequences, approximately 8.4% of them singletons. As to time point: pre-sensitization, week 0. The treatment: therapeutic diphenylcyclopropenone sensitization with weekly scalp DPC. This CDR3 contains 15 residues. The V and J ends lost 2 bases and 5 bases respectively, with 15 bases between them. This clonotype appeared many times. Antigen specificity is unknown. Here the sequenced sample was whole blood, taken in connection with sensitization to the hapten diphenylcyclopropenone (DPC). The rearrangement joins TRBV12-3 or TRBV12-4 to TRBJ1-1; D is perhaps TRBD1 (6 bases). This TCR was recovered from a woman between 40 and 50 years old with alopecia areata. Some clones in this sample may be carry-over from other donors' samples. In DNA, the CDR3 is TGTGCCAGCAGTTTAAACCCAGTGAGGGGGACTGAAGCTTTCTTT. Its protein is CASSLNPVRGTEAFF.